The rows below give T cell receptor beta chains drawn from one sample of a study of Tregs in tolerant kidney transplant recipients. This table comes from immunoSEQ multiplex PCR, and its TCRdb copy is limited to in-frame clones, with some not included. The sample comprises 50,000 to 85,000 clones, around 90% of which are singletons, and approximately 11% rests with the top ten. The sample here was CD8+ T cells from blood, taken before the transplant. These receptors were obtained from a human donor who received a combined kidney and bone marrow transplant. CDR3s include the opening cysteine and the closing phenylalanine or tryptophan. Each record gives: CDR3 protein, CDR3 DNA, D gene, J gene, clone size, V gene, CDR3 length. A D gene is named only where the DNA matches it firmly. Where a row states a size, it is once, few, many or the class of an expanded clone; other rows omit it.

CDR3aa: CASSSRPGVTSESYEQYF
CDR3nt: TGTGCCAGTAGTAGCCGGCCGGGGGTGACTAGCGAATCCTACGAGCAGTACTTC
d_gene: TRBD2
j_gene: TRBJ2-7
abundance: -
v_gene: TRBV19
len: 18

CDR3aa: CASSPERTGDEQFF
CDR3nt: TGTGCCAGCTCACCAGAACGGACAGGGGATGAGCAGTTCTTC
d_gene: TRBD1
j_gene: TRBJ2-1
abundance: -
v_gene: TRBV18
len: 14

CDR3aa: CASSSDRRETQYF
CDR3nt: TGTGCCAGCAGCTCTGACAGGAGGGAGACCCAGTACTTC
d_gene: -
j_gene: TRBJ2-5
abundance: -
v_gene: TRBV5-4
len: 13

CDR3aa: CASSLYGPDTQYF
CDR3nt: TGTGCCAGCAGCTTATACGGTCCAGATACGCAGTATTTT
d_gene: -
j_gene: TRBJ2-3
abundance: -
v_gene: TRBV11-3
len: 13

CDR3aa: CASTPGPGELFF
CDR3nt: TGTGCCAGCACCCCGGGTCCCGGGGAGCTGTTTTTT
d_gene: -
j_gene: TRBJ2-2
abundance: -
v_gene: TRBV7-9
len: 12

CDR3aa: CASSQVWESEGTNTQYF
CDR3nt: TGCGCCAGCAGCCAAGTTTGGGAGTCGGAAGGGACAAATACGCAGTATTTT
d_gene: -
j_gene: TRBJ2-3
abundance: -
v_gene: TRBV4-3
len: 17

CDR3aa: CAWSVAGDYGQYF
CDR3nt: TGTGCCTGGAGTGTAGCGGGGGATTACGGGCAGTACTTC
d_gene: TRBD2
j_gene: TRBJ2-7
abundance: -
v_gene: TRBV30
len: 13

CDR3aa: CATTTGRDGYTF
CDR3nt: TGCGCCACCACAACAGGGCGTGATGGCTACACCTTC
d_gene: -
j_gene: TRBJ1-2
abundance: -
v_gene: TRBV5-1
len: 12

CDR3aa: CATGGGSYEQYF
CDR3nt: TGTGCCACCGGGGGAGGTAGCTACGAGCAGTACTTC
d_gene: -
j_gene: TRBJ2-7
abundance: -
v_gene: TRBV15
len: 12

CDR3aa: CASSQVRATNEKLFF
CDR3nt: TGCGCCAGCAGCCAAGTACGAGCAACTAATGAAAAACTGTTTTTT
d_gene: -
j_gene: TRBJ1-4
abundance: few
v_gene: TRBV4-3
len: 15

CDR3aa: CASSFLRGDEKLFF
CDR3nt: TGTGCCAGCAGCTTTCTCAGGGGGGACGAAAAACTGTTTTTT
d_gene: TRBD1
j_gene: TRBJ1-4
abundance: -
v_gene: TRBV5-6
len: 14

CDR3aa: CASSHGTGYYEQYF
CDR3nt: TGTGCCAGCAGCCATGGAACAGGGTACTACGAGCAGTACTTC
d_gene: -
j_gene: TRBJ2-7
abundance: -
v_gene: TRBV14
len: 14

CDR3aa: CASSPTSGGAYEQFF
CDR3nt: TGTGCCAGCAGCCCTACTAGCGGGGGGGCCTATGAGCAGTTCTTC
d_gene: TRBD2
j_gene: TRBJ2-1
abundance: -
v_gene: TRBV9
len: 15

CDR3aa: CASTRTGHYGYTF
CDR3nt: TGTGCCAGCACCCGGACAGGACACTATGGCTACACCTTC
d_gene: TRBD1
j_gene: TRBJ1-2
abundance: -
v_gene: TRBV27
len: 13

CDR3aa: CASSPAGGGEQYF
CDR3nt: TGTGCCAGCTCACCTGCTGGGGGAGGCGAGCAGTACTTC
d_gene: -
j_gene: TRBJ2-7
abundance: -
v_gene: TRBV18
len: 13

CDR3aa: CASSQGFRTDTQYF
CDR3nt: TGTGCCAGCAGCCAGGGATTTCGCACAGATACGCAGTATTTT
d_gene: -
j_gene: TRBJ2-3
abundance: -
v_gene: TRBV13
len: 14

CDR3aa: CASRQGGNEQFF
CDR3nt: TGTGCCAGCAGACAGGGGGGCAATGAGCAGTTCTTC
d_gene: TRBD1
j_gene: TRBJ2-1
abundance: -
v_gene: TRBV13
len: 12

CDR3aa: CASSKERLQGGTEAFF
CDR3nt: TGTGCCAGCAGCAAAGAGCGACTACAGGGCGGTACTGAAGCTTTCTTT
d_gene: -
j_gene: TRBJ1-1
abundance: -
v_gene: TRBV21-1
len: 16

CDR3aa: CASSQGHRTENTGELFF
CDR3nt: TGCGCCAGCAGCCAAGGTCATAGGACAGAGAACACCGGGGAGCTGTTTTTT
d_gene: -
j_gene: TRBJ2-2
abundance: -
v_gene: TRBV4-3
len: 17

CDR3aa: CASSQRDRDTYEQYF
CDR3nt: TGCGCCAGCAGCCAACGGGACAGGGACACCTACGAGCAGTACTTC
d_gene: TRBD1
j_gene: TRBJ2-7
abundance: -
v_gene: TRBV4-1
len: 15

CDR3aa: CASSQEENREGYEQYF
CDR3nt: TGCGCCAGCAGCCAAGAGGAAAACAGGGAGGGCTACGAGCAGTACTTC
d_gene: -
j_gene: TRBJ2-7
abundance: -
v_gene: TRBV4-1
len: 16

CDR3aa: CASSQEKAGANTGELFF
CDR3nt: TGCGCCAGCAGCCAAGAAAAGGCGGGGGCGAACACCGGGGAGCTGTTTTTT
d_gene: TRBD2
j_gene: TRBJ2-2
abundance: once
v_gene: TRBV4-3
len: 17

CDR3aa: CASSLTVSGFATEAFF
CDR3nt: TGTGCCAGCAGCTTAACGGTATCAGGGTTTGCCACTGAAGCTTTCTTT
d_gene: -
j_gene: TRBJ1-1
abundance: few
v_gene: TRBV7-3
len: 16

CDR3aa: CASSQDPGMYNEQFF
CDR3nt: TGCGCCAGCAGCCAAGATCCGGGGATGTACAATGAGCAGTTCTTC
d_gene: -
j_gene: TRBJ2-1
abundance: -
v_gene: TRBV4-1
len: 15

CDR3aa: CASSFSGPAREQYF
CDR3nt: TGTGCCAGCAGTTTTAGCGGTCCTGCCAGGGAGCAGTACTTC
d_gene: -
j_gene: TRBJ2-7
abundance: -
v_gene: TRBV27
len: 14

CDR3aa: CASSDAGSYEQYF
CDR3nt: TGCGCCAGCAGCGATGCGGGGAGCTACGAGCAGTACTTC
d_gene: -
j_gene: TRBJ2-7
abundance: -
v_gene: TRBV4-1
len: 13

CDR3aa: CASSLSRRRSYEQYF
CDR3nt: TGTGCCAGCAGCTTATCGCGGCGAAGATCCTACGAGCAGTACTTC
d_gene: -
j_gene: TRBJ2-7
abundance: -
v_gene: TRBV11-3
len: 15

CDR3aa: CASSPDTYGYTF
CDR3nt: TGTGCCAGCAGCCCGGACACCTATGGCTACACCTTC
d_gene: -
j_gene: TRBJ1-2
abundance: -
v_gene: TRBV4-2
len: 12

CDR3aa: CASSIRTGGNQPQHF
CDR3nt: TGTGCCAGTAGTATTAGGACAGGGGGGAATCAGCCCCAGCATTTT
d_gene: TRBD1
j_gene: TRBJ1-5
abundance: -
v_gene: TRBV19
len: 15

CDR3aa: CASSLREVSYEQYF
CDR3nt: TGTGCCAGTAGTTTGCGGGAGGTTAGTTACGAGCAGTACTTC
d_gene: TRBD2
j_gene: TRBJ2-7
abundance: -
v_gene: TRBV19
len: 14

CDR3aa: CASSLTAGGNGNQPQHF
CDR3nt: TGTGCCAGCAGTCTGACCGCGGGGGGGAATGGCAATCAGCCCCAGCATTTT
d_gene: -
j_gene: TRBJ1-5
abundance: -
v_gene: TRBV27
len: 17

CDR3aa: CASSLVSGQPQHF
CDR3nt: TGTGCCAGCAGTTTAGTGTCCGGTCAGCCCCAGCATTTT
d_gene: -
j_gene: TRBJ1-5
abundance: -
v_gene: TRBV27
len: 13

CDR3aa: CASRDSYEQYF
CDR3nt: TGTGCCAGTAGAGATTCCTACGAGCAGTACTTC
d_gene: -
j_gene: TRBJ2-7
abundance: -
v_gene: TRBV6-1
len: 11

CDR3aa: CASSRGNSGNTIYF
CDR3nt: TGTGCCAGCAGCAGAGGGAACTCTGGAAACACCATATATTTT
d_gene: -
j_gene: TRBJ1-3
abundance: few
v_gene: TRBV21-1
len: 14

CDR3aa: CASSLDSRNYGYTF
CDR3nt: TGTGCCAGCAGCTTAGACAGCCGAAACTATGGCTACACCTTC
d_gene: -
j_gene: TRBJ1-2
abundance: once
v_gene: TRBV7-9
len: 14

CDR3aa: CASNSPINEQFF
CDR3nt: TGTGCCAGTAACAGTCCGATTAATGAGCAGTTCTTC
d_gene: -
j_gene: TRBJ2-1
abundance: -
v_gene: TRBV19
len: 12

CDR3aa: CASSDTESSYEQYF
CDR3nt: TGTGCCAGCAGTGACACAGAGAGCTCCTACGAGCAGTACTTC
d_gene: -
j_gene: TRBJ2-7
abundance: -
v_gene: TRBV6-1
len: 14

CDR3aa: CASSLMTGDEQYF
CDR3nt: TGCGCCAGCAGCTTAATGACAGGGGACGAGCAGTACTTC
d_gene: TRBD1
j_gene: TRBJ2-7
abundance: -
v_gene: TRBV5-1
len: 13

CDR3aa: CASSLGTGNGYTF
CDR3nt: TGTGCCAGCAGCTTGGGGACTGGTAATGGCTACACCTTC
d_gene: -
j_gene: TRBJ1-2
abundance: once
v_gene: TRBV5-6
len: 13

CDR3aa: CASSHGTGGNQPQHF
CDR3nt: TGCGCCAGCAGCCACGGGACAGGGGGCAATCAGCCCCAGCATTTT
d_gene: TRBD1
j_gene: TRBJ1-5
abundance: once
v_gene: TRBV4-1
len: 15

CDR3aa: CASSHFLYSYEQYF
CDR3nt: TGTGCCAGTAGCCACTTTCTGTACTCCTACGAGCAGTACTTC
d_gene: -
j_gene: TRBJ2-7
abundance: -
v_gene: TRBV19
len: 14

CDR3aa: CASTQRESVDEQFF
CDR3nt: TGTGCCAGCACTCAGCGGGAGAGCGTGGATGAGCAGTTCTTC
d_gene: TRBD2
j_gene: TRBJ2-1
abundance: -
v_gene: TRBV2
len: 14

CDR3aa: CASSSSGGSNEQFF
CDR3nt: TGTGCCAGCAGCTCTAGCGGGGGGAGTAATGAGCAGTTCTTC
d_gene: TRBD2
j_gene: TRBJ2-1
abundance: -
v_gene: TRBV7-6
len: 14

CDR3aa: CASSFGGAQPQHF
CDR3nt: TGTGCCAGCAGCTTCGGGGGGGCCCAGCCCCAGCATTTT
d_gene: -
j_gene: TRBJ1-5
abundance: -
v_gene: TRBV5-6
len: 13

CDR3aa: CASSPSQGTFNSPLHF
CDR3nt: TGTGCCAGCAGTCCCTCACAGGGAACCTTTAATTCACCCCTCCACTTT
d_gene: -
j_gene: TRBJ1-6
abundance: once
v_gene: TRBV27
len: 16

CDR3aa: CASSIWGVGGNTEAFF
CDR3nt: TGTGCCAGTAGTATTTGGGGGGTGGGTGGGAACACTGAAGCTTTCTTT
d_gene: -
j_gene: TRBJ1-1
abundance: once
v_gene: TRBV19
len: 16

CDR3aa: CASSQGPGTSGYEQYF
CDR3nt: TGCGCCAGCAGCCAAGGACCGGGGACTAGCGGCTACGAGCAGTACTTC
d_gene: TRBD2
j_gene: TRBJ2-7
abundance: -
v_gene: TRBV4-1
len: 16

CDR3aa: CASSAGISGNTIYF
CDR3nt: TGTGCCAGCAGCGCCGGGATTTCCGGAAACACCATATATTTT
d_gene: -
j_gene: TRBJ1-3
abundance: -
v_gene: TRBV9
len: 14

CDR3aa: CASSQVSVYGEGYNEQFF
CDR3nt: TGCGCCAGCAGCCAAGTTTCGGTTTACGGGGAGGGCTACAATGAGCAGTTCTTC
d_gene: TRBD2
j_gene: TRBJ2-1
abundance: -
v_gene: TRBV4-3
len: 18